This T cell receptor beta chain came from a study of Ad26.COV2.S vaccination and SARS-CoV-2 variants. Treatment: around 19 received Ad26.COV2.S at low or high dose, single or two shots; 5 received placebo; per-sample allocation not given. It was on day 63 after the first vaccine or placebo injection that samples were taken. Clones were read by immunoSEQ multiplex PCR, and TCRdb kept only the in-frame ones, dropping some. The sample records under 600,000 clones, 89% being singletons. The CDR3 runs 14 residues. V gave up 4 bases and J gave up 2 bases, with 10 bases separating them. Germline-derived CDR1 and CDR2 are KGHSH and LQKENI.

The receptor was derived from a person aged 18 to 65 who received the Ad26.COV2.S COVID-19 vaccine or a placebo. The chain links TRBV18 to TRBJ2-3; D perhaps matches TRBD1 (6 bases). The source was peripheral blood, collected in a trial of Ad26.COV2.S vaccine versus placebo. CDR3 in DNA: TGTGCCAGCTCACAACGGACAGACACAGATACGCAGTATTTT. As protein: CASSQRTDTDTQYF.